Listed below are T cell receptor beta chains from one sample, sequenced in a study of siplizumab effects on memory and regulatory T cells. Measured with immunoSEQ multiplex PCR; TCRdb has only the in-frame clones, and not every one. The sample consists of over 65,000 clones, more than 85% of them appearing once. The specimen was CD8+ T cells sorted from blood. Every receptor here comes from a human donor in good health. The CDR3 runs from the conserved cysteine through the conserved F or W. Fields, in order: clone size, J gene, V gene, D gene, CDR3 protein, CDR3 DNA. The D gene is left open where the match is weak. Some rows mark clone size as missing; the rest say once, few, many or name a class of expanded clone.

size: .
J: TRBJ2-3
V: TRBV6-5
D: .
CDR3: CASSAPRGRPDTQYF
DNA: TGTGCCAGCAGTGCCCCCCGAGGCCGCCCAGATACGCAGTATTTT

size: .
J: TRBJ2-7
V: TRBV28
D: .
CDR3: CASSFLGSRPEQYF
DNA: TGTGCCAGCAGTTTCCTGGGTAGCCGTCCCGAGCAGTACTTC

size: .
J: TRBJ2-7
V: TRBV11-2
D: .
CDR3: CASSFLRTHRTYEQYF
DNA: TGTGCCAGCAGCTTTTTAAGGACTCACCGAACCTACGAGCAGTACTTC

size: once
J: TRBJ1-5
V: TRBV4-1
D: .
CDR3: CASSPKFRTDWAPQHF
DNA: TGCGCCAGCAGCCCGAAATTCCGAACCGATTGGGCGCCCCAGCATTTT

size: .
J: TRBJ1-2
V: TRBV5-1
D: .
CDR3: CASTSYRQGGGYGYTF
DNA: TGCGCCAGCACCTCTTATCGGCAGGGTGGAGGCTATGGCTACACCTTC

size: .
J: TRBJ2-7
V: TRBV9
D: TRBD2
CDR3: CASNSGREGPDEQYF
DNA: TGTGCCAGCAACAGCGGCAGGGAGGGTCCGGACGAGCAGTACTTC

size: .
J: TRBJ2-2
V: TRBV29-1
D: TRBD1
CDR3: CSVFGTGGTGELFF
DNA: TGCAGCGTCTTTGGGACAGGGGGCACCGGGGAGCTGTTTTTT

size: .
J: TRBJ2-7
V: TRBV5-4
D: TRBD2
CDR3: CASSSKREVDVEQYF
DNA: TGTGCCAGCAGTTCCAAGCGGGAGGTTGATGTCGAGCAGTACTTC

size: .
J: TRBJ2-1
V: TRBV6-5
D: .
CDR3: CASSYSGSEQFF
DNA: TGTGCCAGCAGTTATTCTGGCTCGGAGCAGTTCTTC

size: .
J: TRBJ2-7
V: TRBV6-6
D: TRBD2
CDR3: CASGIRGGNYEQYF
DNA: TGTGCCAGCGGGATCCGGGGGGGGAACTACGAGCAGTACTTC

size: .
J: TRBJ1-6
V: TRBV30
D: .
CDR3: CAWEGLGGTSPLHF
DNA: TGTGCCTGGGAGGGGCTGGGGGGTACTTCACCCCTCCACTTT

size: .
J: TRBJ2-2
V: TRBV6-5
D: .
CDR3: CASSYRTGELFF
DNA: TGTGCCAGCAGTTACCGGACTGGGGAGCTGTTTTTT

size: .
J: TRBJ1-2
V: TRBV2
D: .
CDR3: CASSELGYTF
DNA: TGTGCCAGCAGTGAATTGGGCTACACCTTC

size: .
J: TRBJ1-1
V: TRBV10-3
D: .
CDR3: CAISGWDTEAFF
DNA: TGTGCCATCAGCGGGTGGGACACTGAAGCTTTCTTT

size: .
J: TRBJ2-5
V: TRBV6-5
D: TRBD2
CDR3: CASSYLAGAETQYF
DNA: TGTGCCAGCAGTTACTTAGCGGGCGCGGAGACCCAGTACTTC

size: .
J: TRBJ2-5
V: TRBV7-9
D: TRBD1
CDR3: CASSPWDSETQYF
DNA: TGTGCCAGCAGCCCATGGGACAGTGAGACCCAGTACTTC

size: .
J: TRBJ1-2
V: TRBV2
D: .
CDR3: CASSEVGAQAWGYTF
DNA: TGTGCCAGCAGTGAAGTTGGGGCCCAAGCTTGGGGCTACACCTTC

size: .
J: TRBJ2-7
V: TRBV19
D: TRBD1
CDR3: CASSPGQGDYEQYF
DNA: TGTGCCAGTAGTCCGGGACAGGGAGATTACGAGCAGTACTTC

size: once
J: TRBJ2-3
V: TRBV6-5
D: TRBD2
CDR3: CAVNEAGVTDTQYF
DNA: TGTGCCGTTAATGAAGCGGGAGTTACAGATACGCAGTATTTT

size: .
J: TRBJ2-3
V: TRBV27
D: .
CDR3: CASTTGPLITDTQYF
DNA: TGTGCCAGCACTACGGGGCCCCTTATCACAGATACGCAGTATTTT

size: .
J: TRBJ2-7
V: TRBV2
D: .
CDR3: CASVEGSYEQYF
DNA: TGTGCCAGCGTAGAGGGATCCTACGAGCAGTACTTC

size: .
J: TRBJ2-2
V: TRBV9
D: .
CDR3: CASSVGRGLATGELFF
DNA: TGTGCCAGCAGCGTAGGGAGGGGTTTAGCGACCGGGGAGCTGTTTTTT

size: .
J: TRBJ2-7
V: TRBV27
D: TRBD1
CDR3: CASSQGQGYEQYF
DNA: TGTGCCAGCAGTCAAGGACAGGGCTACGAGCAGTACTTC

size: .
J: TRBJ1-5
V: TRBV7-9
D: TRBD1
CDR3: CASSSTGQAPDQPQHF
DNA: TGTGCCAGCAGCTCAACTGGACAGGCTCCCGATCAGCCCCAGCATTTT

size: .
J: TRBJ2-7
V: TRBV14
D: .
CDR3: CASSHISTYEQYF
DNA: TGTGCCAGCAGCCATATAAGTACCTACGAGCAGTACTTC

size: .
J: TRBJ1-1
V: TRBV7-9
D: .
CDR3: CASSPPATNTEAFF
DNA: TGTGCCAGCAGCCCCCCGGCAACCAACACTGAAGCTTTCTTT

size: .
J: TRBJ2-5
V: TRBV7-9
D: TRBD2
CDR3: CASSLPIRREGQETQYF
DNA: TGTGCCAGCAGCTTACCAATTCGGCGGGAGGGCCAAGAGACCCAGTACTTC

size: few
J: TRBJ2-7
V: TRBV2
D: .
CDR3: CASSAFLETEQYF
DNA: TGTGCCAGCAGTGCCTTTCTAGAAACCGAGCAGTACTTC

size: .
J: TRBJ1-5
V: TRBV7-9
D: .
CDR3: CATGGGVGGGQPQHF
DNA: TGTGCCACAGGAGGGGGGGTAGGAGGTGGTCAGCCCCAGCATTTT

size: once
J: TRBJ2-7
V: TRBV11-2
D: .
CDR3: CASSPHGRVEQYF
DNA: TGTGCCAGCAGCCCCCATGGGAGAGTCGAGCAGTACTTC

size: .
J: TRBJ2-2
V: TRBV7-7
D: .
CDR3: CASSGNRDKDTGELFF
DNA: TGTGCTAGCAGCGGAAACAGGGATAAGGACACCGGGGAGCTGTTTTTT

size: .
J: TRBJ1-1
V: TRBV11-2
D: .
CDR3: CASSLEFQMNTEAFF
DNA: TGTGCCAGCAGCTTAGAATTCCAGATGAACACTGAAGCTTTCTTT

size: .
J: TRBJ2-5
V: TRBV28
D: .
CDR3: CASSLLLQGSGIEETQYF
DNA: TGTGCCAGCAGCCTCCTACTACAAGGGTCAGGGATAGAAGAGACCCAGTACTTC

size: .
J: TRBJ2-1
V: TRBV19
D: .
CDR3: CASSIASGASSYNEQFF
DNA: TGTGCCAGTAGTATCGCTTCAGGGGCCAGCTCCTACAATGAGCAGTTCTTC

size: .
J: TRBJ2-1
V: TRBV4-2
D: TRBD2
CDR3: CASSQDPGRAENEQFF
DNA: TGTGCCAGCAGCCAAGACCCCGGGAGGGCCGAAAATGAGCAGTTCTTC

size: .
J: TRBJ2-3
V: TRBV5-4
D: TRBD2
CDR3: CASSFQREPSTDTQYF
DNA: TGTGCCAGCAGCTTTCAGCGGGAGCCCAGCACAGATACGCAGTATTTT

size: .
J: TRBJ2-7
V: TRBV5-4
D: TRBD1
CDR3: CASSLGQGAAEQYF
DNA: TGTGCCAGCAGCTTGGGGCAGGGGGCTGCCGAGCAGTACTTC

size: .
J: TRBJ2-7
V: TRBV7-9
D: TRBD1
CDR3: CASSPKGPGQAHSYEQYF
DNA: TGTGCCAGCAGCCCAAAGGGCCCCGGACAGGCCCACTCCTACGAGCAGTACTTC

size: .
J: TRBJ1-1
V: TRBV19
D: .
CDR3: CATKPGVMNTEAFF
DNA: TGTGCCACAAAACCGGGGGTCATGAACACTGAAGCTTTCTTT

size: once
J: TRBJ2-1
V: TRBV5-1
D: TRBD2
CDR3: CASSLTLAGGYNEQFF
DNA: TGCGCCAGCAGCTTAACCCTAGCGGGAGGTTACAATGAGCAGTTCTTC

size: .
J: TRBJ2-7
V: TRBV27
D: TRBD1
CDR3: CAGSSGTGSYEQYF
DNA: TGTGCCGGCAGTTCGGGGACAGGTTCCTACGAGCAGTACTTC

size: .
J: TRBJ2-5
V: TRBV7-9
D: .
CDR3: CASSLGEETQYF
DNA: TGTGCCAGCAGCTTAGGAGAGGAGACCCAGTACTTC

size: .
J: TRBJ2-1
V: TRBV7-6
D: TRBD1
CDR3: CASSRRDRGEGNEQFF
DNA: TGTGCCAGCAGCCGCCGGGACAGGGGAGAGGGCAATGAGCAGTTCTTC

size: .
J: TRBJ1-3
V: TRBV4-1
D: TRBD1
CDR3: CASSQDSRGPVQLRNTIYF
DNA: TGCGCCAGCAGCCAAGATTCCAGGGGGCCGGTTCAGTTGCGCAACACCATATATTTT

size: .
J: TRBJ2-1
V: TRBV7-9
D: TRBD2
CDR3: CASRLVAGGGDEQFF
DNA: TGTGCCAGCAGACTAGTAGCGGGAGGTGGGGATGAGCAGTTCTTC

size: .
J: TRBJ2-3
V: TRBV11-1
D: .
CDR3: CASSSRGVHSSLTDTQYF
DNA: TGTGCCAGCAGCTCTAGAGGAGTCCACTCATCCCTCACAGATACGCAGTATTTT

size: .
J: TRBJ1-5
V: TRBV19
D: .
CDR3: CASTPDSRNQPQHF
DNA: TGTGCCAGTACCCCGGACAGCCGCAATCAGCCCCAGCATTTT

size: .
J: TRBJ2-7
V: TRBV28
D: TRBD2
CDR3: CASSFGTSGYEQYF
DNA: TGTGCCAGCAGTTTTGGGACTAGCGGCTACGAGCAGTACTTC

size: .
J: TRBJ2-7
V: TRBV5-6
D: .
CDR3: CASSLDSVDEQYF
DNA: TGTGCCAGCAGCTTGGATTCCGTCGACGAGCAGTACTTC

size: .
J: TRBJ1-2
V: TRBV4-1
D: .
CDR3: CASSQDFDGTYYGYTF
DNA: TGCGCCAGCAGCCAAGATTTTGACGGAACCTACTATGGCTACACCTTC

size: .
J: TRBJ2-7
V: TRBV6-6
D: .
CDR3: CASSSSSGTEQYF
DNA: TGTGCCAGCAGTTCTAGCTCAGGTACAGAGCAGTACTTC

size: .
J: TRBJ2-1
V: TRBV9
D: TRBD2
CDR3: CASSVMSSGGNNEQFF
DNA: TGTGCCAGCAGCGTAATGTCTAGCGGGGGGAACAATGAGCAGTTCTTC

size: .
J: TRBJ2-5
V: TRBV27
D: .
CDR3: CASSDQETQYF
DNA: TGTGCCAGCAGTGACCAAGAGACCCAGTACTTC

size: .
J: TRBJ2-3
V: TRBV4-2
D: .
CDR3: CASSQGLRGDTQYF
DNA: TGTGCCAGCAGCCAGGGACTGCGCGGAGATACGCAGTATTTT

size: .
J: TRBJ1-1
V: TRBV2
D: .
CDR3: CASSLTEGVRTEAFF
DNA: TGTGCCAGCAGCCTAACGGAGGGGGTGCGGACTGAAGCTTTCTTT

size: once
J: TRBJ1-2
V: TRBV9
D: TRBD1
CDR3: CASSVGQATYGYTF
DNA: TGTGCCAGCAGCGTTGGACAGGCAACCTATGGCTACACCTTC

size: .
J: TRBJ1-1
V: TRBV9
D: .
CDR3: CASSAATTDEAFF
DNA: TGTGCCAGCAGCGCTGCAACGACAGACGAAGCTTTCTTT

size: .
J: TRBJ2-1
V: TRBV30
D: .
CDR3: CAWSSSSSGNEQFF
DNA: TGTGCCTGGAGTTCCTCCTCCTCAGGGAATGAGCAGTTCTTC

size: .
J: TRBJ2-1
V: TRBV28
D: .
CDR3: CATTDLPHEQFF
DNA: TGTGCCACCACGGATCTACCCCATGAGCAGTTCTTC

size: .
J: TRBJ2-1
V: TRBV7-2
D: .
CDR3: CASSLGASYAYNEQFF
DNA: TGTGCCAGCAGCTTAGGGGCTAGTTATGCCTACAATGAGCAGTTCTTC